The entry below gives a single TCR beta chain sequence along with its context. Its antigen is unknown. The source of the sample is a study of human T cells and chemical hapten exposure. Study summary: There were weekly diphenylcyclopropenone doses to the scalp for patients throughout the approximately 25-week study.

Stated time point: pre-sensitization, week 0. Specified treatment: therapeutic diphenylcyclopropenone sensitization with weekly scalp DPC. Donors were 18 to 70-year-old alopecia patients suitable for DPC. General observations from the study: The study found expanded TCRs formed significantly more large CDR3 similarity clusters than controls.

Single cDNA molecules in the library carried unique molecular identifiers attached during preparation. TCRdb reanalysed the RACE reads using MiXCR and keeps one entry per CDR3 protein. The repertoire holds some 84,000 distinct CDR3 sequences, with 8.5% as singletons. Trimming pared 4 bases from V and 3 bases from J, leaving 13 bases between. The CDR3 runs to 15 residues. The sequencing used whole blood, collected in connection with sensitization to the hapten diphenylcyclopropenone (DPC). The rearrangement joins TRBV12-3 or TRBV12-4 to TRBJ1-5, with D perhaps TRBD1 (6 bases). The TCR originated in a man aged 35 to 55 with alopecia areata. Some clones in this sample may be carry-over from other donors' samples. The CDR3 loop is CASSSHRVANQPQHF. The CDR3 DNA sequence: TGTGCCAGCAGTTCCCACAGGGTTGCCAATCAGCCCCAGCATTTT.